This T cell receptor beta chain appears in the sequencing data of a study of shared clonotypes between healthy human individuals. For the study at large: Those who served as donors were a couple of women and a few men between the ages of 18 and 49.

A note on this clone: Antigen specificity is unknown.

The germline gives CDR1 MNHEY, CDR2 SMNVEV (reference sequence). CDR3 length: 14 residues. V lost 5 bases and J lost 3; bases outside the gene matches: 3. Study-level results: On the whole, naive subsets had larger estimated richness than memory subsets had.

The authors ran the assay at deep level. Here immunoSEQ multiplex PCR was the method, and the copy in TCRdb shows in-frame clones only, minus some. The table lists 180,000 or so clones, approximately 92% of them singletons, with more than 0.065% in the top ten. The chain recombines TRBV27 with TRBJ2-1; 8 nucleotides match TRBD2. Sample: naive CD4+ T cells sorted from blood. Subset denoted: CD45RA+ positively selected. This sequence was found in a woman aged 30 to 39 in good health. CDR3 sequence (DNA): TGTGCCAGCAGTGACAGCGGGAGCTACAATGAGCAGTTCTTC. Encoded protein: CASSDSGSYNEQFF.